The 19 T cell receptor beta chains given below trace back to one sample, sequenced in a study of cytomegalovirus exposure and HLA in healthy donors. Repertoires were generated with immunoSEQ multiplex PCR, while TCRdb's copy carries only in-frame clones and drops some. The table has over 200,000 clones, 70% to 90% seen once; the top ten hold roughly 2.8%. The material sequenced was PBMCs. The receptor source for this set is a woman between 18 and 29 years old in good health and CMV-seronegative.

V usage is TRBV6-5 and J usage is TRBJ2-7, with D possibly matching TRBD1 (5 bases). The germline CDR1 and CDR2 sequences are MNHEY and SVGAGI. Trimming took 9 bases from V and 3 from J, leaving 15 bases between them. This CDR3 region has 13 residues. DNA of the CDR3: TGTGCCAGTACGGACACCAATCTCTACGAGCAGTACTTC. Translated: CASTDTNLYEQYF.

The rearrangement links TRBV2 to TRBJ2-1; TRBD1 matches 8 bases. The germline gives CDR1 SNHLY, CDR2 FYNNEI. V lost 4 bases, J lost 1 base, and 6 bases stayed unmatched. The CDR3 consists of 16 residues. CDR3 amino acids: CASSAGGDRSYNEQFF. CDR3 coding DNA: TGTGCCAGCAGTGCGGGTGGGGACAGGTCCTACAATGAGCAGTTCTTC.

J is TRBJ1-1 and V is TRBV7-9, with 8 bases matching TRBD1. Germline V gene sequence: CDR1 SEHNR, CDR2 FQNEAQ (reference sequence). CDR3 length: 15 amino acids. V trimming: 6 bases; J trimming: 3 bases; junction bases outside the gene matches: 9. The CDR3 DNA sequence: TGTGCCAGCAGGACCGGGACAGGAGCTCACACTGAAGCTTTCTTT. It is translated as CASRTGTGAHTEAFF.

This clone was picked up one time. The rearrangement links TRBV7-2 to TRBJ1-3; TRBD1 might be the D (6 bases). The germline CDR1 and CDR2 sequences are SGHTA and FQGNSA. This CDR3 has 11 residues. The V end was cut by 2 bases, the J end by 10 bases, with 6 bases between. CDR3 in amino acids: CASSLTGTIYF. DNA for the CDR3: TGTGCCAGCAGCTTAACAGGGACCATATATTTT.

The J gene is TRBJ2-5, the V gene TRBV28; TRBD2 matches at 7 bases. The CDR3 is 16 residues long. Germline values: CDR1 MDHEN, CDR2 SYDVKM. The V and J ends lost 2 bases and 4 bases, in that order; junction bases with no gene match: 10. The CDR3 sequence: CASSLGTPSGGETQYF. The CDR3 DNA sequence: TGTGCCAGCAGTTTAGGAACCCCTAGCGGAGGAGAGACCCAGTACTTC.

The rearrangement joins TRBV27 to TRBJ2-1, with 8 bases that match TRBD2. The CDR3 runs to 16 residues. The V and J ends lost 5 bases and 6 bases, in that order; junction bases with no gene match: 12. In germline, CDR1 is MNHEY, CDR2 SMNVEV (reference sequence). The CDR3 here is CASSTTGTRNSNEQFF. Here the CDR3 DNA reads TGTGCCAGCAGTACAACCGGGACTAGGAATTCCAATGAGCAGTTCTTC.

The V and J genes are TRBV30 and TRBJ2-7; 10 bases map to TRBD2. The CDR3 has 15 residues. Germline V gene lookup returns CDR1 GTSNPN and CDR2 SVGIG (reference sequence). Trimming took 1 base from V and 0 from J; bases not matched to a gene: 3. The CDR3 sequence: CAWSDGLAASYEQYF. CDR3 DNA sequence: TGTGCCTGGAGTGACGGACTAGCGGCCTCCTACGAGCAGTACTTC.

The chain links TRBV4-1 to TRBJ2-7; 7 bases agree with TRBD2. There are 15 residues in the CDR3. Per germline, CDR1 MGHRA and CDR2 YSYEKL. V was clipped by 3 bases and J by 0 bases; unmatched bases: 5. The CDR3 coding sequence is TGCGCCAGCAGCCACGTAGCGGGTCCCTCCTACGAGCAGTACTTC. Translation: CASSHVAGPSYEQYF.

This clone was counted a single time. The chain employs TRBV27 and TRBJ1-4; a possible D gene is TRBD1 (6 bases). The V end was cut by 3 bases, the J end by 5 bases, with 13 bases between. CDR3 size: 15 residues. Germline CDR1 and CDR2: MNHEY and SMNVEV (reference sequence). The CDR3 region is CASSLEAGANEKLFF. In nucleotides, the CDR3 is TGTGCCAGCAGTTTGGAGGCAGGGGCGAATGAAAAACTGTTTTTT.

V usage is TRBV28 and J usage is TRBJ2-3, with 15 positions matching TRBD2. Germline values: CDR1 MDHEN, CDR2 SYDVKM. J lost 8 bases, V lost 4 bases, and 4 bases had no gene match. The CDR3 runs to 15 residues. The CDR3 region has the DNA TGTGCCAGCAGTTCGAAGGGACTAGCGGGAGGTACGCAGTATTTT. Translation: CASSSKGLAGGTQYF.

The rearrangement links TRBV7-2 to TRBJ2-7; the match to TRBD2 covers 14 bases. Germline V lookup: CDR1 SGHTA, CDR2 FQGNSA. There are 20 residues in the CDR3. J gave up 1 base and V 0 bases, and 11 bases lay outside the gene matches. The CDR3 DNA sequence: TGTGCCAGCAGCTTAGCGGCGACTAGCGGGAGGGCCGTCGGGTCCTACGAGCAGTACTTC. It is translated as CASSLAATSGRAVGSYEQYF.

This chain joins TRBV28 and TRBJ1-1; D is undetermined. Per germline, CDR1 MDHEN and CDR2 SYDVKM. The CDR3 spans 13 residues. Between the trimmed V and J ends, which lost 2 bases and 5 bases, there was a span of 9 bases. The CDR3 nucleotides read TGTGCCAGCAGTTTAACGGGAGGGACTGAAGCTTTCTTT. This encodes CASSLTGGTEAFF.

As DNA, the CDR3 is TGTGCCAGCAGCACCACGACAGGGGGTTACTACACTGAAGCTTTCTTT. Its protein product is CASSTTTGGYYTEAFF. The J gene is TRBJ1-1, the V gene TRBV5-6; 9 bases agree with TRBD1. J lost 3 bases, V lost 4 bases, and 10 bases had no gene match. Per germline, CDR1 SGHDT and CDR2 YYEEEE. The CDR3 has 16 amino acids.

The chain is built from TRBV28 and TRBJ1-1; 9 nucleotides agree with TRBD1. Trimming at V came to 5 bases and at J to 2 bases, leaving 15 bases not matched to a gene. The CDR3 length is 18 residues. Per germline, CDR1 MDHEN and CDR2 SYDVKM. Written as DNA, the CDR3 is TGTGCCAGCAGTCCTCGAACCCGGACAGGGGCAAGCAACACTGAAGCTTTCTTT. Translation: CASSPRTRTGASNTEAFF.

CDR3: CASRNTGQATQYF. Written as DNA, the CDR3 is TGTGCCAGCAGGAACACGGGACAGGCAACGCAGTACTTC. The chain joins TRBV5-6 to TRBJ2-7; 8 positions match TRBD1. The V and J ends lost 5 bases and 9 bases, in that order; junction bases with no gene match: 10. The germline gives CDR1 SGHDT, CDR2 YYEEEE. The CDR3 consists of 13 residues.

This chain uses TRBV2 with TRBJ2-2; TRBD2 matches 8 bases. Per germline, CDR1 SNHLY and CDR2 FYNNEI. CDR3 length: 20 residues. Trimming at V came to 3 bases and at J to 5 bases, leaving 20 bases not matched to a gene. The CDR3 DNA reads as TGTGCCAGCAGTGACCGTAGTGCTCGAACCGGGACTAGGGTTACCGGGGAGCTGTTTTTT. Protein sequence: CASSDRSARTGTRVTGELFF.

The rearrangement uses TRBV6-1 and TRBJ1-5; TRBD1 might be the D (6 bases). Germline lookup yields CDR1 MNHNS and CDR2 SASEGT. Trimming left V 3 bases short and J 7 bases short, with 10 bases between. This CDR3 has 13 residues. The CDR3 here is CASSDRGRQPQHF. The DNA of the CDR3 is TGTGCCAGCAGTGACAGGGGACGACAGCCCCAGCATTTT.

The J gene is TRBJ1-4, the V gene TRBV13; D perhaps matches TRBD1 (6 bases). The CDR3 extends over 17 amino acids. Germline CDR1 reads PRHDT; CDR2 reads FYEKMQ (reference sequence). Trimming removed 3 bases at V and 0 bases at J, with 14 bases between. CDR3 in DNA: TGTGCCAGCAGCTTCAGGACAGCTATTGCAACTAATGAAAAACTGTTTTTT. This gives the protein CASSFRTAIATNEKLFF.

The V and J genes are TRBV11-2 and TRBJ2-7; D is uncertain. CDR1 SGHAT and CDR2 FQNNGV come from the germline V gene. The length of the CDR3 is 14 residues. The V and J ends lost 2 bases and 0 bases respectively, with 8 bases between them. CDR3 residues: CASSLSENSYEQYF. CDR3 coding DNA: TGTGCCAGCAGCTTAAGCGAAAACTCCTACGAGCAGTACTTC. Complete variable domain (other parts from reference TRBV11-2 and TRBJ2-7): EAGVAQSPRYKIIEKRQSVAFWCNPISGHATLYWYQQILGQGPKLLIQFQNNGVVDDSQLPKDRFSAERLKGVDSTLKIQPAKLEDSAVYLCASSLSENSYEQYFGPGTRLTVT.